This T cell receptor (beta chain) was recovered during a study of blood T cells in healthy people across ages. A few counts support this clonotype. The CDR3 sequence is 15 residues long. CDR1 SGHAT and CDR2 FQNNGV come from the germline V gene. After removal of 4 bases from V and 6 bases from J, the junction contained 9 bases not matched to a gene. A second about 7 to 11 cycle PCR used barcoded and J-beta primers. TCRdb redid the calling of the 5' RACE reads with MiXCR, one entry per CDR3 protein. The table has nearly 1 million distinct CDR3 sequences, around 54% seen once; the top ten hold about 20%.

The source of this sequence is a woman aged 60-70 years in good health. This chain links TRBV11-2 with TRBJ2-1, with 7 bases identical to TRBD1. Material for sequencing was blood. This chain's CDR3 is CASSYNRGVGNEQFF. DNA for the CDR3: TGTGCCAGCAGCTATAACAGGGGTGTGGGCAATGAGCAGTTCTTC.